The source of this T cell receptor (beta chain) is a study of blood T cell repertoires in COVID-19. This clone was recorded many times. V was clipped by 4 bases and J by 5 bases; unmatched bases: 9. The germline CDR1 and CDR2 sequences are MNHEY and SVGAGI. The CDR3 is 16 residues long. Method: immunoSEQ multiplex PCR; TCRdb's copy keeps in-frame clones and lacks some. The repertoire holds fewer than 400,000 clones, roughly 91% seen once, with approximately 1.8% in the top ten. The chain carries TRBV6-5 and TRBJ2-1, with TRBD2 matching 9 bases. Material: peripheral blood. The sequence was obtained from a woman aged 25 to 45 with COVID-19, enrolled during active disease. CDR3 residues: CASSWGSGGQNNEQFF. DNA of the CDR3: TGTGCCAGCAGTTGGGGTAGCGGGGGACAGAACAATGAGCAGTTCTTC.